Shown below are 21 T cell receptor beta chains from a single sample sequenced in a study of T cells in Graves' hyperthyroidism and ophthalmopathy. Amplification of TCR beta CDR3 regions was performed using RNA transcripts as template. HTBI primers drove first-round RT-PCR of the TCR CDR3. TCRdb re-analysed the multiplex PCR reads in MiXCR, keeping a single row per CDR3 protein. The top ten clones hold more than 20% of a sample with about 520,000 distinct CDR3 sequences, less than 25% of them seen once. Sequenced material: blood. These receptors were collected from a man aged 18-30 years with Graves' hyperthyroidism.

The chain employs TRBV12-3 or TRBV12-4 and TRBJ1-1; a possible D gene is TRBD1 (6 bases). The CDR3 is 11 residues long. Trimming cost V 7 bases and J 11 bases, with 14 bases left between them. CDR3 bases: TGTGCCAGCAAAGACAGGACTCGGGCTTTCTTT. Protein sequence: CASKDRTRAFF.

In its sample, this clonotype was seen once. The genes are TRBV5-1 and TRBJ2-7; 11 nucleotides line up with TRBD2. Unmatched junction bases numbered 7, after V lost 4 bases and J lost 4 bases. CDR1 is SGHRS and CDR2 is YFSETQ in the germline V gene. The CDR3 consists of 15 residues. CDR3 in DNA: TGCGCCAGCAGCATAGGGACTAGCGGACTATACGAGCAGTACTTC. Translation: CASSIGTSGLYEQYF.

In its sample, this clonotype was seen many times. The chain employs TRBV6-5 and TRBJ2-7; D is possibly TRBD1 (5 bases). Germline V CDR1 and CDR2: MNHEY, SVGAGI. Trimming removed 0 bases from V and 3 bases from J, with 15 bases in between. This CDR3 region has 16 residues. The CDR3 protein is CASSYSRSLGDYEQYF. For the CDR3, the DNA is TGTGCCAGCAGTTACTCGAGATCCCTAGGGGACTACGAGCAGTACTTC.

The chain has TRBV30 and TRBJ1-2; D remains unclear. The CDR3 spans 13 residues. The V gene's germline CDR1 is GTSNPN and CDR2 SVGIG (reference sequence). Trimming shortened V by 1 base and J by 3 bases, and 9 bases separated the two germline ends. In DNA form, the CDR3 reads TGTGCCTGGAGTGATCTGTCATACTATGGCTACACCTTC. It yields the protein CAWSDLSYYGYTF.

V is TRBV20-1 and J is TRBJ2-2; D is unresolved. Trimming removed 6 bases from V and 1 base from J, with 15 bases in between. Per germline, CDR1 DFQATT and CDR2 SNEGSKA (reference sequence). The CDR3 is made up of 15 amino acids. The DNA for the CDR3 is TGCAGTGCCGGCAGGAATGTACTGAACACCGGGGAGCTGTTTTTT. Translated, it gives CSAGRNVLNTGELFF.

This clonotype was seen many times. The chain links TRBV10-3 to TRBJ1-1, with TRBD1 matching 9 bases. The CDR3 runs to 14 residues. V shed 4 bases and J 13 bases; nucleotides not matched to a gene: 13. Germline-derived CDR1 and CDR2 are ENHRY and SYGVKD. The CDR3 is CAISVATGGVEFFF. The CDR3 nucleotides are TGTGCCATCAGTGTCGCGACAGGGGGTGTTGAGTTTTTCTTT.

The genes are TRBV4-1 and TRBJ2-7; 9 nucleotides agree with TRBD1. The CDR3 totals 15 residues. Trimming took 4 bases from V and 5 from J; bases not matched to a gene: 9. Germline-derived CDR1 and CDR2 are MGHRA and YSYEKL. CDR3 protein: CASSLIGTGRNEQYF. DNA for the CDR3: TGCGCCAGCAGCCTTATAGGGACAGGGAGAAACGAGCAGTACTTC.

This clonotype was seen many times. The chain has TRBV30 and TRBJ1-5; a weak D match, TRBD1 (5 bases). The V end lost 8 bases, the J end lost 4 bases, and 15 bases lay between the germline ends. CDR3 size: 13 residues. Germline assignment: CDR1 GTSNPN and CDR2 SVGIG (reference sequence). The DNA for the CDR3 is TGTGCCGGGGCAGGTGGCCCTAATCAGCCCCAGCATTTT. Protein sequence: CAGAGGPNQPQHF. The whole variable domain, filled in from reference TRBV30 and TRBJ1-5, reads SQTIHQWPATLVQPVGSPLSLECTVEGTSNPNLYWYRQAAGRGLQLLFYSVGIGQISSEVPQNLSASRPQDRQFILSSKKLLLSDSGFYLCAGAGGPNQPQHFGDGTRLSIL.

The table lists this clonotype with a few counts. V usage is TRBV18 and J usage is TRBJ2-5, with 7 bases that match TRBD2. The junction had 5 bases not matched to a gene; V was cut back by 3 bases and J by 4 bases. CDR1 KGHSH and CDR2 LQKENI come from the germline V gene. CDR3 size: 14 residues. CDR3 DNA sequence: TGTGCCAGCTCACCCGAAGCGGGGAGAGAGACCCAGTACTTC. Residues: CASSPEAGRETQYF.

This clonotype was recorded at least ten times. This rearrangement joins TRBV12-3 or TRBV12-4 to TRBJ1-1; tentative D call: TRBD1 (6 bases). CDR3 length equals 14 residues. V lost 1 base and J 4 bases, leaving 10 bases between the germline ends. The CDR3 loop is CASSLGWTVTEAFF. The CDR3 DNA follows: TGTGCCAGCAGTTTAGGGTGGACAGTCACTGAAGCTTTCTTT.

The gene calls are TRBV20-1 and TRBJ2-7; 9 nucleotides line up with TRBD1. CDR3 length: 14 amino acids. V lost 3 bases and J lost 3; bases outside the gene matches: 6. Germline V gene lookup returns CDR1 DFQATT and CDR2 SNEGSKA (reference sequence). The CDR3 here is CSASRDRVIYEQYF. The CDR3 DNA is TGCAGTGCTAGCCGGGACAGGGTGATCTACGAGCAGTACTTC.

This clonotype was recorded at least ten times. The rearrangement joins TRBV6-5 to TRBJ2-7; perhaps TRBD1 as D (6 bases). Trimming took 6 bases from V and 7 from J, leaving 13 bases between them. The germline CDR1 and CDR2 sequences are MNHEY and SVGAGI. The CDR3 is 12 residues long. The CDR3 DNA sequence: TGTGCCAGCAGCGCTCAGGGGCAGGAGCAGTACTTC. It encodes CASSAQGQEQYF.

This chain links TRBV12-3 or TRBV12-4 with TRBJ1-2, with 7 nucleotides matching TRBD1. The junction had 9 bases not matched to a gene; V was cut back by 10 bases and J by 1 base. This CDR3 has 14 residues. CDR3 DNA: TGTGCCACCTACTCGGGACAGCATAACTATGGCTACACCTTC. Protein product: CATYSGQHNYGYTF.

This clonotype was detected many times. V is TRBV6-2 or TRBV6-3 and J is TRBJ2-7, with a weak D call TRBD1 (6 bases). The germline V and J ends were trimmed by 2 bases and 6 bases, with 17 bases remaining between them. The CDR3 runs 15 residues. Germline V gene data show CDR1 as MNHEY and CDR2 as SVGEGT. The CDR3 DNA sequence: TGTGCCAGCAGTTACCCCCAGGGGCCCTCCCCCGAGCAGTACTTC. Translation gives CASSYPQGPSPEQYF.

This clonotype has at least ten counts. The chain joins TRBV24-1 to TRBJ1-2, with a tentative D call TRBD1 (5 bases). The germline V gene encodes CDR1 KGHDR and CDR2 SFDVKD. Trimming left V 9 bases short and J 4 bases short, with 8 bases between. The CDR3 runs 11 residues. The CDR3: CATQDSYGYTF. The CDR3 DNA reads TGTGCCACCCAAGACAGCTATGGCTACACCTTC.

This clonotype came up many times. The chain joins TRBV6-5 to TRBJ1-1; D uncertain. The V end was cut by 0 bases, the J end by 0 bases, with 8 bases between. Germline CDR1 and CDR2: MNHEY and SVGAGI. The CDR3 has 15 residues. The CDR3: CASSYSQLMNTEAFF. Here the CDR3 DNA reads TGTGCCAGCAGTTACTCACAGCTAATGAACACTGAAGCTTTCTTT.

This clonotype was counted between two and nine times. A much larger clonotype is one base distant, so this may be a read error. This sequence joins TRBV30 and TRBJ1-1, with unresolved D. Trimming cost V 4 bases and J 0 bases, with 3 bases left between them. From germline, CDR1 is GTSNPN and CDR2 SVGIG (reference sequence). This CDR3 comprises 11 residues. The CDR3, as DNA: TGTGCCTGGACGCTGAACACTGAAGCTTTCTTT. Translation: CAWTLNTEAFF.

The V and J genes are TRBV6-4 and TRBJ2-4; a possible D gene is TRBD2 (6 bases). V was trimmed by 7 bases and J by 0 bases, leaving 13 bases between them. Germline CDR1 reads MRHNA; CDR2 reads SNTAGT. This CDR3 comprises 15 residues. This CDR3 reads CASKAGSGAKNIQYF. The CDR3 DNA reads TGTGCCAGCAAGGCCGGGAGTGGAGCCAAAAACATTCAGTACTTC.

This clonotype was counted at least ten times. This chain's CDR3 is CASSVAFGGNYGYTF. The CDR3, as DNA: TGTGCCAGCAGCGTAGCTTTTGGCGGTAACTATGGCTACACCTTC. The V and J genes are TRBV9 and TRBJ1-2; D is uncertain. Germline V gene lookup returns CDR1 SGDLS and CDR2 YYNGEE. There are 15 residues in the CDR3. The V end was cut by 0 bases, the J end by 1 base, with 10 bases between.

This chain connects TRBV29-1 to TRBJ1-1, with D maybe TRBD1 (5 bases). This CDR3 has 14 amino acids. In germline, CDR1 is SQVTM, CDR2 ANQGSEA. Trimming stripped 7 bases from V and 4 bases from J, with 19 bases between. The CDR3, as DNA: TGCAGCGCAACCCCCGGGGAGAGGGGCACTGAAGCTTTCTTT. Translation gives CSATPGERGTEAFF.

This clonotype appeared a few times. The chain recombines TRBV11-2 with TRBJ2-7; TRBD2 is a possible D gene (6 bases). The CDR3 sequence is 16 residues long. Germline-derived CDR1 and CDR2 are SGHAT and FQNNGV. Deletions cut 5 bases from V and 2 bases from J, with 19 bases between. CDR3 nucleotide sequence: TGTGCCAGCAGCCGTTCCATGGCCGGGAGCCCCTACGAGCAGTACTTC. Its translation: CASSRSMAGSPYEQYF. The full variable domain, in which reference TRBV11-2 and TRBJ2-7 provide the parts outside the CDR3, is EAGVAQSPRYKIIEKRQSVAFWCNPISGHATLYWYQQILGQGPKLLIQFQNNGVVDDSQLPKDRFSAERLKGVDSTLKIQPAKLEDSAVYLCASSRSMAGSPYEQYFGPGTRLTVT.